This T cell receptor beta chain was profiled in a study of blood T cell repertoires in COVID-19. The overall study: Samples representing acute and convalescent COVID-19 were sourced from the United States, Italy and Spain. Sources were T cells, B-cell-depleted T cells, or PBMCs; the material itself was cDNA or gDNA.

Original analysis: Amplification with reference gene primers provided the estimates of nucleated cell counts. Method: immunoSEQ multiplex PCR; TCRdb's copy keeps in-frame clones and lacks some. Clone size and the V and J calls come from that table; the DNA yielded D and trimming. Seen here are around 140,000 clones, around 87% observed once, and the top ten hold over 35%. This clone was counted only a few times. V was clipped by 5 bases and J by 5 bases, with 9 bases between them. This CDR3 has 12 amino acids. From germline, CDR1 is MNHEY and CDR2 SVGEGT. This clonotype was obtained from a man aged 45 to 65 who had recovered from COVID-19. This sequence joins TRBV6-2 or TRBV6-3 and TRBJ1-1; perhaps TRBD1 as D (6 bases). The sequenced material came from peripheral blood. CDR3 protein: CASSVDRTEAFF. CDR3 bases: TGTGCCAGCAGTGTTGACAGGACTGAAGCTTTCTTT.